These T cell receptor beta chains were read from a single sample in a study of PD-L1 blockade in urothelial cancer. Some clones are missing from TCRdb's copy, which holds only in-frame ones; the method was immunoSEQ multiplex PCR. The profile shows approximately 38,000 clones, approximately 90% of them singletons. Sequencing was performed on PBMCs, taken around atezolizumab (anti-PD-L1) treatment. The receptors stem from a man aged 55 to 69 with urothelial cancer. The CDR3 runs from the conserved cysteine through the conserved F or W. A D gene is named only where the DNA matches it firmly. Clone size appears in some rows only: once, few, many, or a class for an expanded clone.

d_call,v_call,clone_size,j_call,cdr3_nt,cdr3_aa
NA,TRBV7-2,NA,TRBJ2-5,TGTGCCAGCAGCGAGACAGGAGAAAAAGAGACCCAGTACTTC,CASSETGEKETQYF
NA,TRBV27,NA,TRBJ2-7,TGTGCCAGCAGTCGAGCGGGTCCAACCTACGAGCAGTACTTC,CASSRAGPTYEQYF
NA,TRBV9,few,TRBJ1-1,TGTGCCAGCAGCGCAACCTGGAGAGGTGAAGCTTTCTTT,CASSATWRGEAFF
TRBD1,TRBV27,NA,TRBJ2-2,TGTGCCAGCGGGGGACAGGGAAACACCGGGGAGCTGTTTTTT,CASGGQGNTGELFF
TRBD1,TRBV2,NA,TRBJ2-7,TGTGCCAGCAGGCGCAGGGGGCCTCGCGAGCAGTACTTC,CASRRRGPREQYF
NA,TRBV6-1,NA,TRBJ2-7,TGTGCCAGCAGTGACCAACGGGGTTTTTCCTACGAGCAGTACTTC,CASSDQRGFSYEQYF
NA,TRBV4-1,NA,TRBJ2-5,TGCGCCAGCAGCCAAGAAGGGGCAGAGACCCAGTACTTC,CASSQEGAETQYF
TRBD1,TRBV5-1,NA,TRBJ2-5,TGCGCCAGCAGCGACCTGACAGGGGTCCAAGAGACCCAGTACTTC,CASSDLTGVQETQYF
NA,TRBV6-4,NA,TRBJ2-1,TGTGCCAGCAGTGACAGGGGCTTTGGTGAGCAGTTCTTC,CASSDRGFGEQFF
NA,TRBV5-4,NA,TRBJ2-7,TGTGCCAGCAGCCCTCTCCAGGTGCCCAGCGAGCAGTACTTC,CASSPLQVPSEQYF
NA,TRBV28,NA,TRBJ1-2,TGTGCCAGCAGTTTAGGGGGCTGGGGCTACACCTTC,CASSLGGWGYTF
TRBD2,TRBV27,NA,TRBJ2-3,TGTGCCAGCAGTTTAACCCAACTAGCGGGGGTGGATACGCAGTATTTT,CASSLTQLAGVDTQYF
TRBD2,TRBV27,NA,TRBJ2-3,TGTGCCATCCCGAACTCCGGGACTAGCGGGGGGGCCCCAGATACGCAGTATTTT,CAIPNSGTSGGAPDTQYF
NA,TRBV18,NA,TRBJ2-2,TGTGCCAGCTCACCTTCCGGGACTGCCTCCGGGGAGCTGTTTTTT,CASSPSGTASGELFF
NA,TRBV6-5,once,TRBJ2-1,TGTGCCAGCAGTTACTCCCGGACAGTCTACAATGAGCAGTTCTTC,CASSYSRTVYNEQFF
TRBD1,TRBV5-1,NA,TRBJ2-7,TGCGCCAGCAGCGTCCGGGACAGGGGCCCCGTCGAGCAGTACTTC,CASSVRDRGPVEQYF
NA,TRBV5-1,NA,TRBJ2-1,TGCGCCAGCAACCTTGGAGCTCTTAGCTCCTACAATGAGCAGTTCTTC,CASNLGALSSYNEQFF
TRBD1,TRBV2,NA,TRBJ1-2,TGTGCCACCCGGCTGGGGACAGACTATGGCTACACCTTC,CATRLGTDYGYTF
NA,TRBV7-2,NA,TRBJ2-2,TGTGCCAGCAGCTTACTGAACACCGGGGAGCTGTTTTTT,CASSLLNTGELFF
NA,TRBV29-1,NA,TRBJ2-1,TGCAGCGCACCCCGGGGAAGCGAGCAGTTCTTC,CSAPRGSEQFF
NA,TRBV6-5,NA,TRBJ1-1,TGTGCCAGCAGTTACACCAGGGCTCCGAAAGCTTTCTTT,CASSYTRAPKAFF
TRBD2,TRBV6-5,once,TRBJ2-7,TGTGCCAGCAAGTTAGCGGGAGATAGGTACGAGCAGTACTTC,CASKLAGDRYEQYF
TRBD2,TRBV4-2,NA,TRBJ2-3,TGTGCCAGCAGCCAAGGGGGACTAGCGGGGGTAGGTACAGATACGCAGTATTTT,CASSQGGLAGVGTDTQYF
NA,TRBV21-1,NA,TRBJ2-3,TGTGCCAGCAGCACGAACCGGGGCGGGTACGGGAGGTGCACAGATACGCAGTATTTT,CASSTNRGGYGRCTDTQYF
TRBD1,TRBV6-5,NA,TRBJ2-7,TGTGCCAGCAGCCCGGGACAGGGGAACTCCGAGCAGTACTTC,CASSPGQGNSEQYF
NA,TRBV4-2,NA,TRBJ2-2,TGTGCCAGCAGCCAAGACAGGACAGACACCGGGGAGCTGTTTTTT,CASSQDRTDTGELFF
NA,TRBV4-3,few,TRBJ1-5,TGCGCCAGCAGCCAATCCATACAAGTAAATCGGGAGCCCCAGCATTTT,CASSQSIQVNREPQHF
TRBD1,TRBV18,NA,TRBJ2-3,TGTGCCAGCTCATTAGGGCCGGGACAGACGAATACGCAGTATTTT,CASSLGPGQTNTQYF
TRBD1,TRBV19,NA,TRBJ1-1,TGTGCCAGTAGTATAGAACCAGGGGGGAACACTGAAGCTTTCTTT,CASSIEPGGNTEAFF
NA,TRBV2,NA,TRBJ1-1,TGTGCCAGCAGTGAAAGGGGGACGAACACTGAAGCTTTCTTT,CASSERGTNTEAFF
TRBD1,TRBV4-1,NA,TRBJ1-2,TGCGCCAGCAGCCACACTGGACAGGGGGCGGCGGGGGGCTACACCTTC,CASSHTGQGAAGGYTF
NA,TRBV28,NA,TRBJ2-2,TGTGCCAGCAGCTATAGCGGTACAGGCTTACCCGGGGAGCTGTTTTTT,CASSYSGTGLPGELFF
TRBD2,TRBV7-9,few,TRBJ2-1,TGTGCCAGCAGCTTAAGGCGGGGGGCACACAATGAGCAGTTCTTC,CASSLRRGAHNEQFF
TRBD2,TRBV30,NA,TRBJ2-1,TGTGCCTGGAGTGTTCCATCCCCTGGGAGCGGGAGGCCAGTAAGCAATGAGCAGTTCTTC,CAWSVPSPGSGRPVSNEQFF
NA,TRBV30,NA,TRBJ2-3,TGTGCCTGGAGTGTAAGAGGGGATACGCAGTATTTT,CAWSVRGDTQYF
NA,TRBV27,NA,TRBJ1-2,TGTGCCAGCAGTTTAGTATCGGGGGTTGGAGGCTACACCTTC,CASSLVSGVGGYTF
NA,TRBV5-4,NA,TRBJ2-5,TGTGCCAGCAGCTTGCGTCAGGCGGGGTCTGGGGAGACCCAGTACTTC,CASSLRQAGSGETQYF
TRBD1,TRBV10-3,NA,TRBJ1-1,TGTGCCATTAACACAGGGGGTAGGACTGAAGCTTTCTTT,CAINTGGRTEAFF
TRBD1,TRBV10-1,NA,TRBJ2-2,TGCGCCAGCAGTGAAAAGAGGACAGGTCCGAACACCGGGGAGCTGTTTTTT,CASSEKRTGPNTGELFF
NA,TRBV28,NA,TRBJ1-5,TGTGCCAGCAGTTTAGCGACAGGTCTATTGTATCAGCCCCAGCATTTT,CASSLATGLLYQPQHF
TRBD1,TRBV28,NA,TRBJ2-2,TGTGCCAGCAGTCTCCCGGGACAGGGGGCGTTTAGGACCGGGGAGCTGTTTTTT,CASSLPGQGAFRTGELFF
NA,TRBV27,NA,TRBJ1-2,TGTGCCAGCAGGGGAACAGGGAACTATGGCTACACCTTC,CASRGTGNYGYTF
NA,TRBV5-4,NA,TRBJ2-1,TGTGCCAGCAGCGCCCGACAGGGACTTTTAAATGAGCAGTTCTTC,CASSARQGLLNEQFF
NA,TRBV7-9,NA,TRBJ1-1,TGTGCCAGCAGCTATACCAGCGGACAGCCTGAAGCTTTCTTT,CASSYTSGQPEAFF
TRBD2,TRBV7-2,NA,TRBJ2-3,TGTGCCAGCAGCCGCTGGGGGGGAGGTACAGATACGCAGTATTTT,CASSRWGGGTDTQYF
NA,TRBV28,NA,TRBJ2-3,TGTGCCAGCAGCCCCCGTGGCAGGGGAGAAGATACGCAGTATTTT,CASSPRGRGEDTQYF
TRBD2,TRBV4-3,NA,TRBJ2-3,TGCGCCAGCAGCCAAGATGGGACTAGCGGTTCAGATACGCAGTATTTT,CASSQDGTSGSDTQYF
TRBD1,TRBV2,NA,TRBJ1-2,TGTGCCAGCGCGAACGCAGGGGGAGGCTACACCTTC,CASANAGGGYTF